The 8 T cell receptor beta chains below were found in one sample sequenced in a study of blood T cell repertoires in COVID-19. Repertoires were generated with immunoSEQ multiplex PCR, while TCRdb's copy carries only in-frame clones and drops some. The sample includes under 200,000 clones, 80% to 90% of them seen just once. What was sequenced was peripheral blood. The receptor source for this set is a man aged 18 to 29 with active or convalescent COVID-19.

This rearrangement joins TRBV3-1 (or the pseudogene TRBV3-2) to TRBJ1-2; D is unclear. Germline V gives CDR1 LGHDT, CDR2 YNNKEL (reference sequence). Trimming cost V 0 bases and J 4 bases, with 6 bases left between them. The CDR3 runs 13 residues. The CDR3 nucleotides read TGTGCCAGCAGCCAAGACCTCAGCTATGGCTACACCTTC. Residues: CASSQDLSYGYTF.

This chain joins TRBV5-5 and TRBJ2-1; 11 nucleotides match TRBD2. Germline CDR1 and CDR2: SGHKS and YYEKEE (reference sequence). The J segment lost 8 bases and the V segment lost 4 bases, leaving 20 bases of the junction unmatched. The length of the CDR3 is 19 residues. The CDR3 DNA reads as TGTGCCAGCAGCGACCCGGAGCACAGGGTAGCGGGAGGGCTGGATGAGCAGTTCTTC. Amino acids: CASSDPEHRVAGGLDEQFF.

The V call is TRBV6-5, the J call TRBJ2-5; D remains unclear. The CDR3 is 13 residues long. Trimming stripped 5 bases from V and 7 bases from J, with 14 bases between. The germline CDR1 and CDR2 sequences are MNHEY and SVGAGI. The CDR3: CASSPQVSRTQYF. The CDR3 region has the DNA TGTGCCAGCAGTCCCCAAGTGAGTCGGACCCAGTACTTC.

The chain couples TRBV18 to TRBJ2-6; D remains unclear. The germline V gene has CDR1 KGHSH and CDR2 LQKENI. The CDR3 sequence is 12 residues long. V lost 6 bases to trimming and J lost 3 bases, with 3 bases between them. CDR3 nucleotides: TGTGCCAGCTCGAGTGGGGCCAACGTCCTGACTTTC. This sequence encodes CASSSGANVLTF. The full variable domain, with the rest looked up from reference TRBV18 and TRBJ2-6, is NAGVMQNPRHLVRRRGQEARLRCSPMKGHSHVYWYRQLPEEGLKFMVYLQKENIIDESGMPKERFSAEFPKEGPSILRIQQVVRGDSAAYFCASSSGANVLTFGAGSRLTVL.

This clone was seen a single time. The chain uses TRBV3-1 (or the pseudogene TRBV3-2) and TRBJ1-2; possible D gene TRBD1, 5 bases. V lost 1 base to trimming and J lost 5 bases, with 14 bases between them. CDR1 LGHDT and CDR2 YNNKEL come from the germline V gene (reference sequence). The CDR3 is 15 residues long. CDR3 residues: CASSQGVQGSYGYTF. CDR3 nucleotide sequence: TGTGCCAGCAGCCAAGGGGTCCAGGGCTCGTATGGCTACACCTTC.

The rearrangement uses TRBV2 and TRBJ2-1; the D gene is possibly TRBD1 (5 bases). The V gene's germline CDR1 is SNHLY and CDR2 FYNNEI. The V and J ends lost 3 bases and 8 bases respectively, with 11 bases between them. This CDR3 is 13 amino acids long. CDR3 protein: CASSEGPPHEQFF. The CDR3 bases are TGTGCCAGCAGTGAGGGGCCTCCACATGAGCAGTTCTTC.

This rearrangement joins TRBV29-1 to TRBJ1-3; D gene unclear. Germline values: CDR1 SQVTM, CDR2 ANQGSEA. This CDR3 comprises 13 residues. The V end was cut by 2 bases, the J end by 0 bases, with 5 bases between. The CDR3, as DNA: TGCAGCGTTGAAACCGGCTCTGGAAACACCATATATTTT. Protein sequence: CSVETGSGNTIYF.

The rearrangement joins TRBV4-3 to TRBJ2-7, with 8 bases that match TRBD2. The germline V gene encodes CDR1 LGHNA and CDR2 YSLEER. This CDR3 is 14 amino acids long. V gave up 4 bases and J gave up 0 bases; unmatched junction bases: 2. The CDR3 spells CASSPGGVSYEQYF. The CDR3 DNA follows: TGCGCCAGCAGCCCGGGGGGGGTCTCCTACGAGCAGTACTTC.